This T cell receptor (beta chain) was sequenced during a study of response to subunit inactivated influenza vaccine. Findings and limits, study-wide: It was suggested by the authors that few new T cells are recruited by each seasonal influenza vaccination.

A remark on this clonotype: Its specificity is unknown.

TCRdb called the RT-PCR reads again in MiXCR, with one record for every CDR3 protein. The data show 150,000 to 200,000 distinct CDR3 sequences, more than 10% seen once. A further study also used this sample, focusing on T cells expressing NK-cell markers. From that study: Making the TCR beta cDNA relied on 5'RACE template switching with UMIs. One of eight sequenced donors was HCMV-seronegative; the other seven were seropositive. Several experiments employed an anti-gamma-delta TCR antibody to confine sorting to alpha-beta TCR T cells. Whether expanded NKG2C-expressing T cell clones recognize HCMV is unknown.

Specimen: CD8+ T cells sorted from PBMCs, collected roughly 13 days after vaccination. This TCR was sampled from a man aged 45-65 years who received an inactivated influenza vaccine.

CDR3 region: CASSLWSGDDGGYTF. The CDR3 nucleotides read TGTGCCAGCAGCTTATGGTCAGGGGATGACGGTGGCTACACCTTC. The V and J genes are TRBV11-2 and TRBJ1-2; tentatively, D is TRBD1 (6 bases). The V and J ends lost 2 bases and 7 bases respectively, with 17 bases between them. Germline CDR1 and CDR2: SGHAT and FQNNGV. The CDR3 has 15 residues. The whole variable domain, remainder taken from reference TRBV11-2 and TRBJ1-2, is EAGVAQSPRYKIIEKRQSVAFWCNPISGHATLYWYQQILGQGPKLLIQFQNNGVVDDSQLPKDRFSAERLKGVDSTLKIQPAKLEDSAVYLCASSLWSGDDGGYTFGSGTRLTVV.